A single sample is the source of the 13 T cell receptor beta chains below, sequenced in a study of cytomegalovirus exposure and HLA in healthy donors. Primers included in the PCR were 60 Vbeta and 13 Jbeta primers. This table comes from immunoSEQ multiplex PCR, and its TCRdb copy is limited to in-frame clones, with some not included. The repertoire includes approximately 150,000 clones, approximately 71% of them detected once, and about 3.5% sits in the top ten. The sequenced material came from PBMCs. The receptor source for this set is a man aged 35-49 years in good health and CMV-seronegative.

This clone has just one count. V is TRBV5-1 and J is TRBJ2-5; 8 nucleotides agree with TRBD2. Germline CDR1 is SGHRS and CDR2 is YFSETQ. V trimming: 2 bases; J trimming: 5 bases; junction bases outside the gene matches: 17. This CDR3 is 18 amino acids long. The CDR3 nucleotides are TGCGCCAGCAGCTTTGGGTGGAAAAGCGGGGGAACGGTGGAGACCCAGTACTTC. This codes for CASSFGWKSGGTVETQYF.

The V and J genes are TRBV5-6 and TRBJ1-1; maybe TRBD1 (5 bases). Deletions cut 5 bases from V and 11 bases from J, with 13 bases between. Per the germline V gene, CDR1 is SGHDT and CDR2 is YYEEEE. The CDR3 sequence is 11 residues long. CDR3 amino acids: CASSYAGIAFF. CDR3 in DNA: TGTGCCAGCAGTTACGCAGGGATTGCTTTCTTT.

The CDR3 region has the DNA TGCGCCAGCAGCCCGAGGACAGGAGTATCGCAGCCCCAGCATTTT. Residues: CASSPRTGVSQPQHF. V usage is TRBV4-3 and J usage is TRBJ1-5, with 7 bases that match TRBD1. Per germline, CDR1 LGHNA and CDR2 YSLEER. V shed 4 bases, J shed 7 bases, and the junction held 10 bases outside the gene matches. The CDR3 consists of 15 residues.

The V and J genes are TRBV4-1 and TRBJ2-1; 10 bases match TRBD2. J was trimmed by 4 bases and V by 0 bases; bases with no gene match: 3. Germline V gene data show CDR1 as MGHRA and CDR2 as YSYEKL. The CDR3 is made up of 16 amino acids. DNA of the CDR3: TGCGCCAGCAGCCAAGAACCAGCGGGGGGGTACAATGAGCAGTTCTTC. Its translation: CASSQEPAGGYNEQFF.

The chain links TRBV18 to TRBJ2-7; a possible D gene is TRBD1 (5 bases). Trimming cost V 6 bases and J 2 bases, with 8 bases left between them. This CDR3 region has 12 residues. Germline values: CDR1 KGHSH, CDR2 LQKENI. The CDR3 nucleotides read TGTGCCAGCTCCATACAGGCCTACGAGCAGTACTTC. Amino acid sequence: CASSIQAYEQYF.

The rearrangement joins TRBV18 to TRBJ1-4; D might be TRBD1 (6 bases). Trimming cost V 4 bases and J 8 bases, with 14 bases left between them. Germline lookup yields CDR1 KGHSH and CDR2 LQKENI. This CDR3 comprises 14 residues. The CDR3 DNA is TGTGCCAGCTCACTAACAGGGCAGGGCGAAAAACTGTTTTTT. It translates to CASSLTGQGEKLFF. The full variable domain, with the rest looked up from reference TRBV18 and TRBJ1-4, is NAGVMQNPRHLVRRRGQEARLRCSPMKGHSHVYWYRQLPEEGLKFMVYLQKENIIDESGMPKERFSAEFPKEGPSILRIQQVVRGDSAAYFCASSLTGQGEKLFFGSGTQLSVL.

The V gene is TRBV28, the J gene TRBJ2-7, with 8 positions matching TRBD1. The V gene end was trimmed by 4 bases and the J gene end by 5 bases; junction bases not matched to a gene: 7. The CDR3 sequence is 14 residues long. In germline, CDR1 is MDHEN, CDR2 SYDVKM. Written as DNA, the CDR3 is TGTGCCAGCAGTTCCGGACAGGGTGTCCACGAGCAGTACTTC. Protein: CASSSGQGVHEQYF.

The CDR3 DNA follows: TGCGCCAGCAGCTTGGTCGGAGGAGGCACTGAAGCTTTCTTT. Protein sequence: CASSLVGGGTEAFF. The gene calls are TRBV5-1 and TRBJ1-1; D remains unclear. Germline lookup yields CDR1 SGHRS and CDR2 YFSETQ. The CDR3 totals 14 residues. V dropped 0 bases and J dropped 4 bases, with 10 bases sitting between them.

This clone occurred a few times. This chain connects TRBV6-5 to TRBJ2-3; the match to TRBD2 covers 9 bases. V shed 6 bases and J 5 bases; nucleotides not matched to a gene: 6. Germline V gene sequence: CDR1 MNHEY, CDR2 SVGAGI. This CDR3 is 14 amino acids long. The CDR3 region is CASSRGGAGDTQYF. The CDR3 DNA is TGTGCCAGCAGCCGCGGGGGGGCGGGAGATACGCAGTATTTT.

This sequence joins TRBV5-1 and TRBJ1-1; 8 positions agree with TRBD1. V lost 1 base and J lost 0; bases outside the gene matches: 8. CDR3 length equals 17 residues. In germline, CDR1 is SGHRS, CDR2 YFSETQ. CDR3 loop: CASSLQTGGNMNTEAFF. In DNA, the CDR3 is TGCGCCAGCAGCTTGCAAACAGGGGGGAACATGAACACTGAAGCTTTCTTT.

This clone was detected once. The J gene is TRBJ2-5, the V gene TRBV7-2, with a tentative D call TRBD1 (5 bases). Looked up from germline, CDR1 is SGHTA and CDR2 is FQGNSA. V was cut by 5 bases and J by 4 bases, with 14 bases left in between. The CDR3 has 14 amino acids. The CDR3 loop reads CASSPGSARETQYF. In nucleotides, the CDR3 is TGTGCCAGCAGCCCAGGGTCAGCTCGAGAGACCCAGTACTTC.

V and J are TRBV2 and TRBJ1-6; D call uncertain. Germline CDR1 is SNHLY and CDR2 is FYNNEI. CDR3 size: 13 residues. V gave up 6 bases and J gave up 6 bases, with 9 bases separating them. CDR3 sequence (DNA): TGTGCCAGCAGGCCAATTAGTAATTCACCCCTCCACTTT. Protein product: CASRPISNSPLHF. The complete variable domain, with remaining parts taken from reference TRBV2 and TRBJ1-6, reads EPEVTQTPSHQVTQMGQEVILRCVPISNHLYFYWYRQILGQKVEFLVSFYNNEISEKSEIFDDQFSVERPDGSNFTLKIRSTKLEDSAMYFCASRPISNSPLHFGNGTRLTVT.

The chain employs TRBV29-1 and TRBJ2-5; 7 bases map to TRBD1. Germline values: CDR1 SQVTM, CDR2 ANQGSEA. The CDR3 has 17 residues. With V trimmed by 0 bases and J by 0 bases, 10 bases remained unmatched. CDR3 nucleotides: TGCAGCGTTGAAGATTCACAGGGGTCAAACCACCAAGAGACCCAGTACTTC. Its translation: CSVEDSQGSNHQETQYF.